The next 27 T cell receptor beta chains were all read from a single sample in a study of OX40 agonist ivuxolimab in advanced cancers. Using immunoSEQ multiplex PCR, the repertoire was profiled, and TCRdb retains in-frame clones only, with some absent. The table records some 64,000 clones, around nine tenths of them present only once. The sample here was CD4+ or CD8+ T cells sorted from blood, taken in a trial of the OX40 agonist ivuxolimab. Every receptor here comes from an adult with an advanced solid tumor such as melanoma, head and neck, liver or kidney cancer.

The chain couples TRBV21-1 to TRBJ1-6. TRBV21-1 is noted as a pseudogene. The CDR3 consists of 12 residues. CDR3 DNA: TGTGCCAGCCGCGCGGAAGGTGGACCCCTCCACTTT. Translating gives CASRAEGGPLHF.

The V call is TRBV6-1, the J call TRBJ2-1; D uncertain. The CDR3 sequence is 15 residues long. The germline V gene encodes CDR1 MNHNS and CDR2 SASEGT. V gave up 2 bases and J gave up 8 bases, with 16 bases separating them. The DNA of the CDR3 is TGTGCCAGCAGTGAACTTGGGAAAGGGTGGCATGAGCAGTTCTTC. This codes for CASSELGKGWHEQFF.

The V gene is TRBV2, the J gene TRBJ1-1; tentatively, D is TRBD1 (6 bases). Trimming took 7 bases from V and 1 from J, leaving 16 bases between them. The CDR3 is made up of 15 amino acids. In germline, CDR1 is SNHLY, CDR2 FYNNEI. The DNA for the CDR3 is TGTGCCAGCACTCCATATCGGACAGAGAACACTGAAGCTTTCTTT. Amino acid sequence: CASTPYRTENTEAFF.

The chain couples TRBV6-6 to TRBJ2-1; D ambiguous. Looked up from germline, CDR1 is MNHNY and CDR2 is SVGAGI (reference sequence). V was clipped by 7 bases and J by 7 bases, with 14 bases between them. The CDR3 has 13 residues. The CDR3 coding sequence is TGTGCCAGCATCCAGATGACCCGGAATGAGCAGTTCTTC. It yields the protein CASIQMTRNEQFF.

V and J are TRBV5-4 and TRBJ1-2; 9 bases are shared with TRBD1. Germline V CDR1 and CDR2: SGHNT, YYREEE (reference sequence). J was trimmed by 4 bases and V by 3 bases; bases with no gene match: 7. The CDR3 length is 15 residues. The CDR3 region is CASSSRGQGGYGYTF. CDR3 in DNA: TGTGCCAGCAGCTCCCGGGGACAGGGAGGCTATGGCTACACCTTC. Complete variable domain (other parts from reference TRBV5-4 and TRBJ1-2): ETGVTQSPTHLIKTRGQQVTLRCSSQSGHNTVSWYQQALGQGPQFIFQYYREEENGRGNFPPRFSGLQFPNYSSELNVNALELDDSALYLCASSSRGQGGYGYTFGSGTRLTVV.

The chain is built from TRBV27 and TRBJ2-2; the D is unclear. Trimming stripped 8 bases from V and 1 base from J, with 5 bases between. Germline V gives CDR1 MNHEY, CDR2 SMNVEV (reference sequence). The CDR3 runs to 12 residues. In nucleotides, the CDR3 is TGTGCCAGCCGACTGAACACCGGGGAGCTGTTTTTT. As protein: CASRLNTGELFF.

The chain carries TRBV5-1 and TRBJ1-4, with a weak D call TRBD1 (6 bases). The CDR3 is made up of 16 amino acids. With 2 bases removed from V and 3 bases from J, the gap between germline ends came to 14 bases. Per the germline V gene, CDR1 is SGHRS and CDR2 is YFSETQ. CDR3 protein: CASSLIQQGPNEKLFF. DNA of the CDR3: TGCGCCAGCAGCTTAATTCAACAGGGCCCTAATGAAAAACTGTTTTTT.

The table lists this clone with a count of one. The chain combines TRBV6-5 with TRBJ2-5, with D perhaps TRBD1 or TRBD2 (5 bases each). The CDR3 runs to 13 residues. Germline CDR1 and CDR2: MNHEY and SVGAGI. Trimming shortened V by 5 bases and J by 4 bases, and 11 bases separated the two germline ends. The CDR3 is CASSRGQGETQYF. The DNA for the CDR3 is TGTGCCAGCAGTCGGGGTCAGGGAGAGACCCAGTACTTC.

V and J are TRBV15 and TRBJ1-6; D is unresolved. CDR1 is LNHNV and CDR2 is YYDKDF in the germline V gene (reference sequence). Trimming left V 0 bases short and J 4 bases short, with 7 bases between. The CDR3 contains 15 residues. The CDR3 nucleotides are TGTGCCACCAGCAGAGACAGGATATATAATTCACCCCTCCACTTT. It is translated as CATSRDRIYNSPLHF.

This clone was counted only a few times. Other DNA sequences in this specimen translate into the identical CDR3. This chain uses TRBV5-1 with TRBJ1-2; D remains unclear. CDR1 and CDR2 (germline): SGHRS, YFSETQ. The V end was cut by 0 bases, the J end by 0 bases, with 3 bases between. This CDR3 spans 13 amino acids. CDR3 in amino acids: CASSLDTNYGYTF. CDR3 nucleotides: TGCGCCAGCAGCTTGGACACTAACTATGGCTACACCTTC.

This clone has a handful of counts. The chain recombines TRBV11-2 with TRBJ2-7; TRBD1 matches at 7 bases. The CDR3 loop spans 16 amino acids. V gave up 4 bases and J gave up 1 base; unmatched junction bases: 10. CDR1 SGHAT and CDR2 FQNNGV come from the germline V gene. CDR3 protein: CASSSRRDSGSYEQYF. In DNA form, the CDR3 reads TGTGCCAGCAGCTCCCGAAGGGACAGTGGGTCCTACGAGCAGTACTTC.

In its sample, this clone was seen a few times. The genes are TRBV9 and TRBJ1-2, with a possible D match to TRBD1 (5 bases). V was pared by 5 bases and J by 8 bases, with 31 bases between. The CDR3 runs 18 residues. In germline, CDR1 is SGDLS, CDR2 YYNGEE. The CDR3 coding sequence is TGTGCCAGCAGTGTACTCGGGACTCCTGTACTGGGGTCTGAAGGCTACACCTTC. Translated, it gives CASSVLGTPVLGSEGYTF.

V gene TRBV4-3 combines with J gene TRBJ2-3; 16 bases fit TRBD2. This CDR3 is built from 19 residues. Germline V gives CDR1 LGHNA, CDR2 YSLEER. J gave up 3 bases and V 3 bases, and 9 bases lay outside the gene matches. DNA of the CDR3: TGCGCCAGCAGCCAGTTCACCGGGACTAGCGGGGGGGCTACAGATACGCAGTATTTT. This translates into CASSQFTGTSGGATDTQYF.

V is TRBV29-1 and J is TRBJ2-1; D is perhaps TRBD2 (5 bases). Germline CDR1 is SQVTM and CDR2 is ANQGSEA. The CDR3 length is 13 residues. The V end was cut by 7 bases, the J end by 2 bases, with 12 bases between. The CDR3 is CSGPGVAYNEQFF. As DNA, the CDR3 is TGCAGCGGTCCCGGGGTAGCCTACAATGAGCAGTTCTTC.

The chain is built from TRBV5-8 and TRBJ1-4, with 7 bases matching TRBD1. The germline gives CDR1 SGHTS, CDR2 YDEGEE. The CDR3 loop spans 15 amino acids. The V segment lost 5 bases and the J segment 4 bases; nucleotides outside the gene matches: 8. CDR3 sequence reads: CASRVTGESNEKLFF. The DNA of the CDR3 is TGTGCCAGCAGGGTTACAGGGGAAAGTAATGAAAAACTGTTTTTT.

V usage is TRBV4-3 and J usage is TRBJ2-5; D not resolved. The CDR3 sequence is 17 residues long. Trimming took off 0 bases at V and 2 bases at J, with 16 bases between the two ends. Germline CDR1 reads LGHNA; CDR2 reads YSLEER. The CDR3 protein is CASSQDVIGLIQETQYF. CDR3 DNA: TGCGCCAGCAGCCAAGATGTCATAGGTCTCATACAAGAGACCCAGTACTTC.

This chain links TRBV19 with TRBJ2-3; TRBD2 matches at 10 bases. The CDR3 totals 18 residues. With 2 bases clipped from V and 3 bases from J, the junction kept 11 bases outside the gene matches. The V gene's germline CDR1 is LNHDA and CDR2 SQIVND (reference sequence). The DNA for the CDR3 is TGTGCCAGTAGTATATTCCCCGCCCTAGCGGGGGTTACAGATACGCAGTATTTT. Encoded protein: CASSIFPALAGVTDTQYF.

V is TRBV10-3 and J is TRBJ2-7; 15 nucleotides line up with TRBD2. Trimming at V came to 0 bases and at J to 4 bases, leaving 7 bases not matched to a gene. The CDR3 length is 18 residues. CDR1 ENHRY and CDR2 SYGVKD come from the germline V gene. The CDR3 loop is CAISESRTSGGAAYEQYF. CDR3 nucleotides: TGTGCCATCAGTGAGTCTAGGACTAGCGGGGGGGCGGCATACGAGCAGTACTTC.

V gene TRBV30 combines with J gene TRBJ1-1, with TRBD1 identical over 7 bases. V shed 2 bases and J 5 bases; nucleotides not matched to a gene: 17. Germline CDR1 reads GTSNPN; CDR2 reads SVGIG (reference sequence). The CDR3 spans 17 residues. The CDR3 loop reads CAWSREGGRGGRTEAFF. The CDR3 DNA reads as TGTGCCTGGAGTCGAGAAGGGGGCCGGGGTGGAAGGACTGAAGCTTTCTTT. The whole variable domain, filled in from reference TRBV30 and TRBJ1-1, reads SQTIHQWPATLVQPVGSPLSLECTVEGTSNPNLYWYRQAAGRGLQLLFYSVGIGQISSEVPQNLSASRPQDRQFILSSKKLLLSDSGFYLCAWSREGGRGGRTEAFFGQGTRLTVV.

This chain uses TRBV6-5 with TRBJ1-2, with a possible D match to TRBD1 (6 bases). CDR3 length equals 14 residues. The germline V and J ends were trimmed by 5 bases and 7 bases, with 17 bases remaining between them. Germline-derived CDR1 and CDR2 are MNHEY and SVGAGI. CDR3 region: CASSGLQGLGGYTF. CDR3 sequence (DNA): TGTGCCAGCAGTGGACTACAGGGTCTGGGTGGCTACACCTTC.

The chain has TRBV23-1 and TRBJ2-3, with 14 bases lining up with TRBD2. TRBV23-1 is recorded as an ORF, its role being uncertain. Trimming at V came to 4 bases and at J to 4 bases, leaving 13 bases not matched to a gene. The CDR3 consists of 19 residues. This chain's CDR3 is CASSPRTSGGPGAADTQYF. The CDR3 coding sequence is TGCGCCAGCAGTCCGCGGACTAGCGGGGGGCCCGGGGCCGCAGATACGCAGTATTTT.

Here the CDR3 reads CASSSLAGARVEQFF. The CDR3 DNA is TGTGCCAGCAGCTCCTTAGCGGGGGCGCGGGTTGAGCAGTTCTTC. The chain carries TRBV7-2 and TRBJ2-1; 9 bases are a match to TRBD2. The V gene end was trimmed by 4 bases and the J gene end by 9 bases; junction bases not matched to a gene: 10. The germline gives CDR1 SGHTA, CDR2 FQGNSA. The CDR3 has 15 residues.

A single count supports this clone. The CDR3 DNA reads as TGTGCCAGTCATTTGGACAGCTACAATGACGAGCAGTTCTTC. Translating gives CASHLDSYNDEQFF. This chain uses TRBV2 with TRBJ2-1; possible D gene TRBD1, 6 bases. The V and J ends lost 9 bases and 10 bases respectively, with 22 bases between them. Germline CDR1 and CDR2: SNHLY and FYNNEI. The CDR3 is 14 amino acids.

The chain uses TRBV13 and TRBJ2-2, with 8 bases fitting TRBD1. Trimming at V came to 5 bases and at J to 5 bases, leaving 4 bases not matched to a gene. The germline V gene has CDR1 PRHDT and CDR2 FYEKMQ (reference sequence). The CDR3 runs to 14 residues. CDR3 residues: CASSPRQGTGELFF. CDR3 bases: TGTGCCAGCAGCCCTCGACAGGGGACCGGGGAGCTGTTTTTT.

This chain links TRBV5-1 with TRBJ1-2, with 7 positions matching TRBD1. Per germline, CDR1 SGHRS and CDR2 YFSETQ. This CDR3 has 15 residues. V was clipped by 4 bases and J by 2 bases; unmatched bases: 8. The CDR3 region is CASSTRRDSNYGYTF. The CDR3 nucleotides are TGCGCCAGCAGCACCCGCCGGGACAGCAACTATGGCTACACCTTC.

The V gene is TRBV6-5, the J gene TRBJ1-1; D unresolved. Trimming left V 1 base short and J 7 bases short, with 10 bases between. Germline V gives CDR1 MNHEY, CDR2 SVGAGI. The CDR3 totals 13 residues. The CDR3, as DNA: TGTGCCAGCAGTTACTGGAAGGGCGATGAAGCTTTCTTT. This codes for CASSYWKGDEAFF.

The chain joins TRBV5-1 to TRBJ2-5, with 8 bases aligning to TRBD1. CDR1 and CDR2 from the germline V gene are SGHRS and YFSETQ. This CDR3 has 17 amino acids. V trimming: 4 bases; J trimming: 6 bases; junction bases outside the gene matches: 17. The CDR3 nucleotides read TGCGCCAGCAGCCCGGCGTCATGGCAGGGGGCGGGAAAGACCCAGTACTTC. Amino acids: CASSPASWQGAGKTQYF.